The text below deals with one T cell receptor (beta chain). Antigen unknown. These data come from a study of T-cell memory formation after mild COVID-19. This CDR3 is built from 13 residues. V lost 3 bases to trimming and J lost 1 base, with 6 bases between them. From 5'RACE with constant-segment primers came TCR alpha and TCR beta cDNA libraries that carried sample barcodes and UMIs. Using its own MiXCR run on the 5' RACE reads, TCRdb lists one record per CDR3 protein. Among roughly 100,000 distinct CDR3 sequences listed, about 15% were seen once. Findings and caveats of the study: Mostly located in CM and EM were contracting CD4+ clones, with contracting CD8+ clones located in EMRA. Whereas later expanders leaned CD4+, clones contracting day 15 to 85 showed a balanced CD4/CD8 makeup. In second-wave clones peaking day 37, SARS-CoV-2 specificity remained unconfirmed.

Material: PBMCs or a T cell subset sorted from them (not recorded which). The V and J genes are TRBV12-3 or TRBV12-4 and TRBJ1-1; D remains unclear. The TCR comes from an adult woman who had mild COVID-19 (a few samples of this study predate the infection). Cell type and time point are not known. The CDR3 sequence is CASSFTANTEAFF. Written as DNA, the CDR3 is TGTGCCAGCAGTTTTACAGCGAACACTGAAGCTTTCTTT.